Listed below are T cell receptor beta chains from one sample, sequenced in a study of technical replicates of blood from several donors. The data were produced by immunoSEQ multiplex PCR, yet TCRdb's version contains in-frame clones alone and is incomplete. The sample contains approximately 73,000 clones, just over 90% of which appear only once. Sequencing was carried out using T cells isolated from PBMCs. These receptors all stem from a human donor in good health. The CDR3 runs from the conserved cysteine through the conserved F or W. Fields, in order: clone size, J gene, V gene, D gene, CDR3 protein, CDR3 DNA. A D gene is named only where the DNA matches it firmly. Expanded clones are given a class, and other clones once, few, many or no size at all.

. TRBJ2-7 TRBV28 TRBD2 CASSLSSGSLIEQYF TGTGCCAGCAGTTTATCTAGCGGGAGCCTGATTGAGCAGTACTTC
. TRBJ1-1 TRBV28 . CASSLYGWNTEAFF TGTGCCAGCAGTTTATACGGGTGGAACACTGAAGCTTTCTTT
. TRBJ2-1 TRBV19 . CASSTGQLNEQFF TGTGCCAGTAGCACCGGACAGCTCAATGAGCAGTTCTTC
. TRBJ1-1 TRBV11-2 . CASSLARVSPLTEAFF TGTGCCAGCAGCTTAGCCAGGGTTTCCCCTCTCACTGAAGCTTTCTTT
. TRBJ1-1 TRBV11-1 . CASSPQGFKDTEAFF TGTGCCAGCAGCCCCCAGGGATTTAAGGACACTGAAGCTTTCTTT
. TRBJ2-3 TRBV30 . CASGTTDTQYF TGTGCTAGCGGAACCACAGATACGCAGTATTTT
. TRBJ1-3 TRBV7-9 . CASSPTGHLDLSGNTIYF TGTGCCAGCAGCCCTACAGGACACTTGGACCTCTCTGGAAACACCATATATTTT
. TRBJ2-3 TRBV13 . CASSLGIRDFYTDTQYF TGTGCCAGCAGCTTAGGCATCCGGGACTTTTACACAGATACGCAGTATTTT
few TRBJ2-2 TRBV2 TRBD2 CASRTLAGATGELFF TGTGCCAGCAGGACCCTAGCGGGAGCGACCGGGGAGCTGTTTTTT
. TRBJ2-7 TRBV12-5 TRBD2 CASGLTRTGTTLAGDSYEQYF TGTGCTAGTGGTTTGACTCGGACAGGGACTACTCTAGCGGGAGATTCCTACGAGCAGTACTTC
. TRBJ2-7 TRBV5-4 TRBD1 CASSREVGGGRVSYEQYF TGTGCCAGCAGCCGCGAGGTAGGGGGCGGTCGAGTCTCCTACGAGCAGTACTTC
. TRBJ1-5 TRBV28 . CASSWAGTPGNQPQHF TGTGCCAGCAGTTGGGCCGGGACTCCGGGAAATCAGCCCCAGCATTTT
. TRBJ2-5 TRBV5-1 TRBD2 CASSLGLAEYQETQYF TGCGCCAGCAGCCTGGGACTAGCGGAGTACCAAGAGACCCAGTACTTC
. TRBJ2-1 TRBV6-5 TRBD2 CASSSWSGNSYNEQFF TGTGCCAGCAGTTCGTGGAGCGGGAACTCCTACAATGAGCAGTTCTTC
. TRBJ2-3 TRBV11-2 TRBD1 CASSIGAGGRGDTQYF TGTGCCAGCAGCATAGGGGCAGGGGGCAGGGGAGATACGCAGTATTTT
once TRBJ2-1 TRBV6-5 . CASSSPQGRDYNEQFF TGTGCCAGCAGTTCCCCCCAGGGGAGGGATTACAATGAGCAGTTCTTC
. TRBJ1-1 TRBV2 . CASRGWREDTEAFF TGTGCCAGCAGGGGGTGGCGGGAGGACACTGAAGCTTTCTTT
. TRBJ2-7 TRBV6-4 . CASNDRDYSEQYF TGTGCCAGCAATGACAGAGACTACTCCGAGCAGTACTTC
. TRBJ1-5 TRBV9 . CASSPNGDQPQHF TGTGCCAGCAGCCCAAACGGGGATCAGCCCCAGCATTTT
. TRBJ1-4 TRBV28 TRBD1 CASRTGQLNEKLFF TGTGCCAGCAGAACGGGACAGCTTAATGAAAAACTGTTTTTT
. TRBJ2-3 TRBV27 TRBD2 CASSYGGLAADTQYF TGTGCCAGCAGTTATGGGGGACTAGCGGCAGATACGCAGTATTTT
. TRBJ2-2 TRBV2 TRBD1 CASRKGQGKAGELFF TGTGCCAGCAGAAAGGGACAGGGAAAGGCCGGGGAGCTGTTTTTT
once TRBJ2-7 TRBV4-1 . CASSQDRANEQYF TGCGCCAGCAGCCAAGACAGGGCCAACGAGCAGTACTTC
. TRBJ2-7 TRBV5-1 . CASSLTVSSYEQYF TGCGCCAGCAGCCTGACAGTGAGCTCCTACGAGCAGTACTTC
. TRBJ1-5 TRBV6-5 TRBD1 CASSLSQGGNQPQHF TGTGCCAGCAGTTTATCTCAGGGGGGTAATCAGCCCCAGCATTTT
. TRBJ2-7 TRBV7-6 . CASSLVDYEQYF TGTGCCAGCAGCTTAGTAGATTACGAGCAGTACTTC
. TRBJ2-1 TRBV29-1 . CSVEDLGRAYNEQFF TGCAGCGTTGAAGATCTGGGCAGGGCCTACAATGAGCAGTTCTTC
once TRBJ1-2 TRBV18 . CASSPLDSEGYGYTF TGTGCCAGCTCACCCTTGGACAGCGAGGGCTATGGCTACACCTTC
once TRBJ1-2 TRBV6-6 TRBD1 CASSYRDRGPGYTF TGTGCCAGCAGTTACAGGGACAGGGGGCCTGGCTACACCTTC
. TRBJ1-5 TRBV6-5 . CASSSGVKGNQPQHF TGTGCCAGCAGTTCGGGGGTTAAAGGCAATCAGCCCCAGCATTTT
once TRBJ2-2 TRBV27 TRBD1 CASSTRTGGTTGELFF TGTGCCAGCAGTACGAGGACAGGGGGGACCACCGGGGAGCTGTTTTTT
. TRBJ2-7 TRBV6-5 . CASSYSRQGYEQYF TGTGCCAGCAGTTACTCCCGCCAGGGCTACGAGCAGTACTTC
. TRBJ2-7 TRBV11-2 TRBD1 CASSYLGTGTYEQYF TGTGCCAGCAGCTACTTAGGGACAGGGACCTACGAGCAGTACTTC
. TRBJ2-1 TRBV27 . CASRTTTGLGEQFF TGTGCCAGCAGAACGACGACAGGTCTAGGTGAGCAGTTCTTC
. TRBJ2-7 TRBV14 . CASSQVAAPSYEQYF TGTGCCAGCAGCCAAGTGGCAGCGCCCTCCTACGAGCAGTACTTC
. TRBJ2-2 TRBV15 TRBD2 CATSRGWGGANTGELFF TGTGCCACCAGCAGAGGGTGGGGGGGGGCGAACACCGGGGAGCTGTTTTTT
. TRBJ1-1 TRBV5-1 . CASSLASGGSTEAFF TGCGCCAGCAGCTTGGCCTCGGGGGGAAGCACTGAAGCTTTCTTT
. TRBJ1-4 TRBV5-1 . CASRESGLNEKLFF TGCGCCAGCAGAGAGTCGGGGTTAAATGAAAAACTGTTTTTT
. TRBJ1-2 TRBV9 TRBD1 CASSWDSYGYTF TGTGCCAGCAGTTGGGACAGCTATGGCTACACCTTC
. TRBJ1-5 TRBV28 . CASSFAGDYYSNQPQHF TGTGCCAGCAGTTTCGCAGGGGACTATTATAGCAATCAGCCCCAGCATTTT
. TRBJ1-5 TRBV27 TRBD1 CASRPNRGVNQPQHF TGTGCCAGCAGACCAAACAGGGGGGTCAATCAGCCCCAGCATTTT
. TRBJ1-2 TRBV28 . CASSRRYGYTF TGTGCCAGCAGCCGTCGTTATGGCTACACCTTC
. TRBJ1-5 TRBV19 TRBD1 CASTDRGRQPQHF TGTGCCAGTACGGACAGGGGGCGTCAGCCCCAGCATTTT
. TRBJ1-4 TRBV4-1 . CASSQETGGRLDEKLFF TGCGCCAGCAGCCAAGAGACGGGGGGTAGGCTAGATGAAAAACTGTTTTTT